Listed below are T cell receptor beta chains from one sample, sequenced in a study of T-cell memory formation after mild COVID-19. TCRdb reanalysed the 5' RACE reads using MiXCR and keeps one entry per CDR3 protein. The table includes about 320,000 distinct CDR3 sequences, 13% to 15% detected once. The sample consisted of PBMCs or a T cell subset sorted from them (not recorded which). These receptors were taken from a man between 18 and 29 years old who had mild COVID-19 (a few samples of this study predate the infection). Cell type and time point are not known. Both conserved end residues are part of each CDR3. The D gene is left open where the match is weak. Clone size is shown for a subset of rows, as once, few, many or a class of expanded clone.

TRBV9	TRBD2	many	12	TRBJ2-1	CASSVGTTEQFF	TGTGCCAGCAGCGTTGGGACTACGGAGCAGTTCTTC
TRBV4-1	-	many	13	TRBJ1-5	CASSQGPGQPQHF	TGCGCCAGCAGCCAAGGCCCGGGTCAGCCCCAGCATTTT
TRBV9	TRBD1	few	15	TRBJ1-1	CASSVSGQEGTEAFF	TGTGCCAGCAGCGTCTCGGGACAGGAGGGTACTGAAGCTTTCTTT
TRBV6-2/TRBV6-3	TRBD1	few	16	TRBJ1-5	CASTTDRGAPFLPQHF	TGTGCCAGCACCACGGACAGGGGCGCCCCTTTTTTGCCCCAGCATTTT
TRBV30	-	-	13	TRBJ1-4	CAWSRTQIEKLFF	TGTGCCTGGAGCCGGACACAGATCGAGAAACTGTTTTTT
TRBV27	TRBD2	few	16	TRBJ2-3	CASSRSSGGVSDTQYF	TGTGCCAGCAGCCGGAGTAGCGGGGGGGTTTCAGATACGCAGTATTTT
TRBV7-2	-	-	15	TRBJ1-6	CASSLLSGRNSPLHF	TGTGCCAGCAGCTTACTGTCGGGGCGAAATTCACCCCTCCACTTT
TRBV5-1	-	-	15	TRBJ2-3	CASSLGLSFTDTQYF	TGCGCCAGCAGCTTGGGACTATCCTTCACAGATACGCAGTATTTT
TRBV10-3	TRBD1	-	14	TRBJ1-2	CAISATGELGGYTF	TGTGCCATCAGTGCCACAGGGGAGCTCGGTGGCTACACCTTC
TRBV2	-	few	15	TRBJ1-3	CASSKDRLSGNTIYF	TGTGCCAGCAGTAAAGACAGGCTCTCTGGAAACACCATATATTTT
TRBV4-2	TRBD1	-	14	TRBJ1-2	CASGTVQGEVGYTF	TGTGCCAGCGGAACTGTACAGGGGGAGGTTGGCTACACCTTC
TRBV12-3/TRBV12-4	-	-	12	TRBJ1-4	CASSFTNEKLFF	TGTGCCAGCAGTTTTACTAATGAAAAACTGTTTTTT
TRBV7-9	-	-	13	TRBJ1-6	CASSRRQNSPLHF	TGTGCCAGCAGCCGACGACAAAATTCACCCCTCCACTTT
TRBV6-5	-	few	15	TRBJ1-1	CASSSWPRENTEAFF	TGTGCCAGCAGTTCTTGGCCGAGAGAGAACACTGAAGCTTTCTTT
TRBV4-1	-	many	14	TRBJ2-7	CASSRDLSSYEQYF	TGCGCCAGCAGCCGGGACTTGAGCTCCTACGAGCAGTACTTC
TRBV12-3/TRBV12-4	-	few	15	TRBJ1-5	CASLGGAVSNQPQHF	TGTGCCAGCCTGGGGGGGGCCGTTAGCAATCAGCCCCAGCATTTT
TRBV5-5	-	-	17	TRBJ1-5	CASSLLTGGGDNQPQHF	TGTGCCAGCAGCTTGTTGACCGGAGGAGGTGACAATCAGCCCCAGCATTTT
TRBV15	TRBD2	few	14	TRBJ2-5	CATAGTSGQETQYF	TGTGCCACCGCGGGGACTAGCGGACAAGAGACCCAGTACTTC
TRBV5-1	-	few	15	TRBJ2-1	CASSLDPPPVDEQFF	TGCGCCAGCAGCTTGGACCCCCCCCCGGTCGATGAGCAGTTCTTC
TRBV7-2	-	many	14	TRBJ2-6	CASSRDAGANVLTF	TGTGCCAGCAGCCGAGACGCTGGGGCCAACGTCCTGACTTTC
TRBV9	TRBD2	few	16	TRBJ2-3	CASSASGTTSTDTQYF	TGTGCCAGCAGCGCCTCCGGGACTACCAGCACAGATACGCAGTATTTT
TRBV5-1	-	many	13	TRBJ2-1	CASSTGSYNEQFF	TGCGCCAGCAGCACAGGGTCCTACAATGAGCAGTTCTTC
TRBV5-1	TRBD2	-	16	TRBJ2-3	CASSLVPSGGIDTQYF	TGCGCCAGCAGCTTGGTGCCTAGCGGGGGAATAGATACGCAGTATTTT
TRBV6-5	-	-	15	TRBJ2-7	CASRPRGGVKDEQYF	TGTGCCAGCAGACCGAGAGGTGGGGTTAAGGACGAGCAGTACTTC
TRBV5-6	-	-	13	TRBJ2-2	CASSLVGGGELFF	TGTGCCAGCAGCTTGGTCGGTGGCGGGGAGCTGTTTTTT
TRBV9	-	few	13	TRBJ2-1	CASRTPRTDEQFF	TGTGCCAGCAGGACCCCTCGGACCGATGAGCAGTTCTTC
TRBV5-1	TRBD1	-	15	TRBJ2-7	CASSPSTGGTREQYF	TGCGCCAGCAGCCCATCGACAGGGGGAACGAGGGAGCAGTACTTC